This entry concerns a single T cell receptor beta chain. Trimming shortened V by 1 base and J by 5 bases, and 15 bases separated the two germline ends. The CDR3 length is 15 residues. Looked up from germline, CDR1 is SGHRS and CDR2 is YFSETQ. The sample is drawn from a study of shared clonotypes between healthy human individuals. Adult donors, all healthy and HIV-negative, had no recent acute infections or vaccinations. Sequencing used immunoSEQ multiplex PCR; TCRdb keeps in-frame clones, though not all of them. Of a few million clones listed, about 94% are singletons. The origin of this receptor is a man aged 18 to 30 in good health. V and J are TRBV5-1 and TRBJ2-5, with D possibly being TRBD2 (6 bases). Sequenced: naive CD4+ T cells sorted from blood. Subset reported: CD45RA+ positively selected. The CDR3, as DNA: TGCGCCAGCAGCTTGCAGGGTGTAGGAGGGGAGACCCAGTACTTC. Translation gives CASSLQGVGGETQYF. Full variable domain (missing parts from reference TRBV5-1 and TRBJ2-5): KAGVTQTPRYLIKTRGQQVTLSCSPISGHRSVSWYQQTPGQGLQFLFEYFSETQRNKGNFPGRFSGRQFSNSRSEMNVSTLELGDSALYLCASSLQGVGGETQYFGPGTRLLVL.